A single sample gave rise to the 28 T cell receptor beta chains below, sequenced in a study of cytomegalovirus exposure and HLA in healthy donors. With 60 Vbeta and 13 Jbeta primers, the PCR was carried out. Profiled with immunoSEQ multiplex PCR; TCRdb holds only in-frame clones, not every one. The data show over 150,000 clones, around 85% seen once. The specimen sequenced was PBMCs. These receptors were collected from a human donor in good health.

The V gene is TRBV6-6, the J gene TRBJ1-4; TRBD1 aligns across 9 bases. Trimming at V came to 0 bases and at J to 8 bases, leaving 7 bases not matched to a gene. The CDR3 spans 16 residues. Germline CDR1 MNHNY, CDR2 SVGAGI (reference sequence). Written as DNA, the CDR3 is TGTGCCAGCAGTTACTCGATGACAGGGGGACGGGAAAAACTGTTTTTT. Protein product: CASSYSMTGGREKLFF.

This chain links TRBV19 with TRBJ1-2; possible D gene TRBD1, 6 bases. Trimming removed 7 bases at V and 3 bases at J, with 21 bases between. The germline V gene encodes CDR1 LNHDA and CDR2 SQIVND (reference sequence). The CDR3 has 16 residues. As DNA, the CDR3 is TGTGCCAGTACCCCATTGGACTTGGGGGCCGACTATGGCTACACCTTC. It translates to CASTPLDLGADYGYTF.

The rearrangement links TRBV5-1 to TRBJ1-4; D ambiguous. Germline-derived CDR1 and CDR2 are SGHRS and YFSETQ. Trimming cost V 0 bases and J 8 bases, with 8 bases left between them. This CDR3 contains 13 residues. CDR3 sequence (DNA): TGCGCCAGCAGCTTGGGGCAGACAGAAAAACTGTTTTTT. It codes for CASSLGQTEKLFF.

The chain joins TRBV7-9 to TRBJ1-2; D is uncertain. The CDR3 spans 12 residues. Between the trimmed V and J ends, which lost 5 bases and 8 bases, there was a span of 12 bases. From germline, CDR1 is SEHNR and CDR2 FQNEAQ (reference sequence). In DNA form, the CDR3 reads TGTGCCAGCAGCCCCGCCAGCGGCGGCTACACCTTC. Its translation is CASSPASGGYTF.

The V call is TRBV4-1, the J call TRBJ1-2, with TRBD1 identical over 9 bases. CDR3 length: 15 amino acids. Germline V lookup: CDR1 MGHRA, CDR2 YSYEKL. V dropped 3 bases and J dropped 4; count of bases not matched to a gene: 6. Here the CDR3 reads CASSHRIQGAYGYTF. For the CDR3, the DNA is TGCGCCAGCAGCCACAGAATACAGGGGGCCTATGGCTACACCTTC.

The chain has TRBV27 and TRBJ2-7; 7 bases fit TRBD1. The CDR3 totals 14 residues. Germline CDR1 MNHEY, CDR2 SMNVEV (reference sequence). V was pared by 6 bases and J by 2 bases, with 7 bases of the junction left unmatched. The DNA for the CDR3 is TGTGCCAGCAGGGTCCCGGACAGGCCCTACGAGCAGTACTTC. It yields the protein CASRVPDRPYEQYF.

The chain joins TRBV4-1 to TRBJ2-1, with 8 bases fitting TRBD2. This CDR3 spans 16 amino acids. V shed 2 bases, J shed 4 bases, and the junction held 7 bases outside the gene matches. Per germline, CDR1 MGHRA and CDR2 YSYEKL. The CDR3 DNA follows: TGCGCCAGCAGCCAACCCGGGACTAGATCTTACAATGAGCAGTTCTTC. Its protein product is CASSQPGTRSYNEQFF.

The chain couples TRBV4-3 to TRBJ2-3; 8 nucleotides align to TRBD1. J gave up 2 bases and V 1 base, and 8 bases lay outside the gene matches. Germline V gene lookup returns CDR1 LGHNA and CDR2 YSLEER. CDR3 length equals 17 residues. CDR3 DNA sequence: TGCGCCAGCAGCCAAGGCAATCAGGGGGCTTTCACAGATACGCAGTATTTT. Translating gives CASSQGNQGAFTDTQYF.

The chain combines TRBV27 with TRBJ1-1; weak D call: TRBD1 (6 bases). CDR3 size: 14 residues. Trimming stripped 4 bases from V and 7 bases from J, with 16 bases between. CDR1 and CDR2 from the germline V gene are MNHEY and SMNVEV (reference sequence). In DNA form, the CDR3 reads TGTGCCAGCAGTTCCCGATGGGGGCAAGATGAAGCTTTCTTT. This gives the protein CASSSRWGQDEAFF.

The chain has TRBV13 and TRBJ1-6, with TRBD1 as a possible D gene (5 bases). The V gene lost 4 bases and the J gene lost 6 bases, with 10 bases spanning the gap. CDR1 is PRHDT and CDR2 is FYEKMQ in the germline V gene (reference sequence). The CDR3 is 14 amino acids. This CDR3 reads CASSSRGSNSPLHF. The DNA of the CDR3 is TGTGCCAGCAGCTCTCGGGGGAGTAATTCACCCCTCCACTTT.

The chain is built from TRBV7-2 and TRBJ2-7; TRBD2 is a possible D gene (5 bases). CDR1 SGHTA and CDR2 FQGNSA come from the germline V gene. Between the trimmed V and J ends, which lost 2 bases and 4 bases, there was a span of 9 bases. CDR3 length: 13 amino acids. The CDR3 DNA is TGTGCCAGCAGCTTAACGGGAATGTACGAGCAGTACTTC. This gives the protein CASSLTGMYEQYF.

V and J are TRBV6-1 and TRBJ1-4; D might be TRBD1 (5 bases). V was trimmed by 6 bases and J by 7 bases, leaving 9 bases between them. This CDR3 spans 12 amino acids. Germline V gene sequence: CDR1 MNHNS, CDR2 SASEGT. The CDR3 spells CASRAGFEKLFF. CDR3 sequence (DNA): TGTGCCAGCAGGGCAGGGTTTGAAAAACTGTTTTTT.

The chain combines TRBV7-9 with TRBJ1-5; 9 bases agree with TRBD1. This CDR3 has 16 residues. V shed 1 base, J shed 3 bases, and the junction held 4 bases outside the gene matches. Germline lookup yields CDR1 SEHNR and CDR2 FQNEAQ (reference sequence). The CDR3 DNA sequence: TGTGCCAGCAGCTTAGTGGGGACAGGGTTCAATCAGCCCCAGCATTTT. As protein: CASSLVGTGFNQPQHF. Filled out from reference TRBV7-9 and TRBJ1-5, the complete variable domain reads DTGVSQNPRHKITKRGQNVTFRCDPISEHNRLYWYRQTLGQGPEFLTYFQNEAQLEKSRLLSDRFSAERPKGSFSTLEIQRTEQGDSAMYLCASSLVGTGFNQPQHFGDGTRLSIL.

This clone has just one count. V is TRBV7-9 and J is TRBJ2-7, with D possibly TRBD1 on 5 matching bases. From germline, CDR1 is SEHNR and CDR2 FQNEAQ (reference sequence). V lost 5 bases and J 2 bases, leaving 7 bases between the germline ends. The CDR3 totals 12 residues. CDR3 DNA: TGTGCCAGCAGCGCAGGGACCTACGAGCAGTACTTC. Amino acids: CASSAGTYEQYF.

J is TRBJ2-7 and V is TRBV9; the D gene is possibly TRBD2 (6 bases). This CDR3 spans 13 amino acids. Germline CDR1 and CDR2: SGDLS and YYNGEE. Trimming shortened V by 2 bases and J by 5 bases, and 11 bases separated the two germline ends. The CDR3 nucleotides read TGTGCCAGCAGCGTGGCCGGGAGCAACGAGCAGTACTTC. It encodes CASSVAGSNEQYF.

The chain is built from TRBV19 and TRBJ1-1, with 8 bases identical to TRBD1. V was clipped by 2 bases and J by 5 bases; unmatched bases: 7. Germline V gene lookup returns CDR1 LNHDA and CDR2 SQIVND (reference sequence). The CDR3 totals 15 residues. The CDR3, as DNA: TGTGCCAGTAGTATATTAACAGGGGGGCTTACTGAAGCTTTCTTT. As protein: CASSILTGGLTEAFF.

This clone has just a few counts. The chain has TRBV5-1 and TRBJ2-3, with 9 bases fitting TRBD1. In germline, CDR1 is SGHRS, CDR2 YFSETQ. CDR3 length equals 15 residues. The V gene end was trimmed by 7 bases and the J gene end by 3 bases; junction bases not matched to a gene: 9. CDR3 nucleotides: TGCGCCAGCGGGGGGACAGGGAAAGTTACAGATACGCAGTATTTT. This sequence encodes CASGGTGKVTDTQYF.

This chain connects TRBV4-1 to TRBJ2-7; D possibly corresponds to TRBD1 (5 bases). The CDR3 extends over 14 amino acids. The V and J ends lost 3 bases and 1 base respectively, with 10 bases between them. From germline, CDR1 is MGHRA and CDR2 YSYEKL. CDR3 coding DNA: TGCGCCAGCAGCCAGAAGGACATATCCTACGAGCAGTACTTC. Translating gives CASSQKDISYEQYF.

The CDR3 DNA sequence: TGTGCCAGCAGTTTATCGACAGCCTACGAGCAGTACTTC. Its translation: CASSLSTAYEQYF. The chain employs TRBV27 and TRBJ2-7, with D perhaps TRBD1 (5 bases). The germline V gene encodes CDR1 MNHEY and CDR2 SMNVEV (reference sequence). V lost 0 bases to trimming and J lost 2 bases, with 5 bases between them. The CDR3 spans 13 residues.

The chain couples TRBV7-2 to TRBJ1-2; D remains ambiguous. Germline-derived CDR1 and CDR2 are SGHTA and FQGNSA. The V end was cut by 7 bases, the J end by 4 bases, with 10 bases between. This CDR3 contains 12 residues. CDR3 protein: CASNRGFYGYTF. The CDR3 region has the DNA TGTGCCAGCAACCGGGGTTTCTATGGCTACACCTTC.

This clone was recorded only once. This chain joins TRBV2 and TRBJ1-6, with D uncertain. Trimming pared 3 bases from V and 10 bases from J, leaving 13 bases between. This CDR3 comprises 14 residues. Germline lookup yields CDR1 SNHLY and CDR2 FYNNEI. CDR3 amino acids: CASSERREGSPLHF. CDR3 coding DNA: TGTGCCAGCAGTGAGCGAAGGGAGGGCTCACCCCTCCACTTT.

This rearrangement joins TRBV4-1 to TRBJ1-2, with unresolved D. The CDR3 totals 13 residues. Trimming stripped 2 bases from V and 5 bases from J, with 9 bases between. Germline lookup yields CDR1 MGHRA and CDR2 YSYEKL. The CDR3 sequence is CASSQTEFYGYTF. The CDR3 DNA reads TGCGCCAGCAGCCAAACAGAATTTTATGGCTACACCTTC.

The chain carries TRBV4-3 and TRBJ2-7; D is unclear. Germline values: CDR1 LGHNA, CDR2 YSLEER. The CDR3 extends over 13 amino acids. The V end lost 0 bases, the J end lost 4 bases, and 7 bases lay between the germline ends. The CDR3 spells CASSQDNGYEQYF. The CDR3 coding sequence is TGCGCCAGCAGCCAAGACAACGGTTACGAGCAGTACTTC.

The chain is built from TRBV5-4 and TRBJ1-1; TRBD1 is a possible D gene (5 bases). Trimming removed 0 bases at V and 1 base at J, with 10 bases between. Looked up from germline, CDR1 is SGHNT and CDR2 is YYREEE (reference sequence). This CDR3 is built from 15 residues. CDR3 in DNA: TGTGCCAGCAGCTTGGTCGCCAGGGAGAACACTGAAGCTTTCTTT. Translating gives CASSLVARENTEAFF.

The chain is built from TRBV29-1 and TRBJ1-2, with TRBD1 matching over 9 bases. V dropped 7 bases and J dropped 3; count of bases not matched to a gene: 6. The CDR3 totals 13 residues. Per the germline V gene, CDR1 is SQVTM and CDR2 is ANQGSEA. Here the CDR3 DNA reads TGCAGCGCCCGGACAGGGGTTCACTATGGCTACACCTTC. Its translation is CSARTGVHYGYTF.

The chain links TRBV9 to TRBJ1-4, with 11 bases matching TRBD1. CDR1 and CDR2 from the germline V gene are SGDLS and YYNGEE. This CDR3 has 15 residues. V lost 4 bases, J lost 9 bases, and 8 bases stayed unmatched. CDR3 DNA sequence: TGTGCCAGCAGCAGAGGGGACAGGGGGACGCAAAAACTGTTTTTT. This sequence encodes CASSRGDRGTQKLFF.

This chain joins TRBV4-1 and TRBJ2-2; TRBD1 aligns across 11 bases. The ends lost 1 base at V and 4 bases at J; junction bases unmatched: 5. This CDR3 is 17 amino acids long. Looked up from germline, CDR1 is MGHRA and CDR2 is YSYEKL. The CDR3 region is CASSQGTGGGFTGELFF. The DNA of the CDR3 is TGCGCCAGCAGCCAAGGGACAGGGGGCGGGTTCACCGGGGAGCTGTTTTTT.

V and J are TRBV5-8 and TRBJ2-7; D is perhaps TRBD2 (7 bases). The ends were cut back, 1 base at V and 3 bases at J, with 11 bases in the middle. CDR1 is SGHTS, CDR2 YDEGEE, per germline. CDR3 size: 14 residues. The CDR3 here is CASSLPGGVYEQYF. CDR3 nucleotides: TGTGCCAGCAGCTTGCCGGGGGGCGTCTACGAGCAGTACTTC.